The clone carrying this T cell receptor (beta chain) appeared once. Its matching antigen is unknown. Other nucleotide sequences from this sample produce the same CDR3. Profiling relied on immunoSEQ multiplex PCR, and the TCRdb table lists in-frame clones only, not all of them. There are under 1,900,000 clones in the sample; about 98.5% occur only once, and about 0.35% lies in the top ten. V was trimmed by 3 bases and J by 0 bases, leaving 7 bases between them. There are 14 residues in the CDR3. Germline CDR1 reads KGHSH; CDR2 reads LQKENI. The sample belongs to a study of shared clonotypes between healthy human individuals. Findings of the study overall: Despite large depth, rarefaction showed incomplete sorted-subset sequencing. As a rule, naive subsets had a larger estimated richness than memory subsets.

The V gene is TRBV18, the J gene TRBJ2-3; D uncertain. Sample: naive CD4+ T cells sorted from blood. As to subset: CD45RA+ positively selected. This TCR was sampled from a man aged 25 to 40 in good health. The CDR3 bases are TGTGCCAGCTCACCGATAGAGAGCACAGATACGCAGTATTTT. Protein product: CASSPIESTDTQYF. Combining the CDR3 with reference TRBV18 and TRBJ2-3 gives the whole variable domain NAGVMQNPRHLVRRRGQEARLRCSPMKGHSHVYWYRQLPEEGLKFMVYLQKENIIDESGMPKERFSAEFPKEGPSILRIQQVVRGDSAAYFCASSPIESTDTQYFGPGTRLTVL.